This TCR beta chain emerged from a study of T cell repertoires in cytomegalovirus infection. As for the study in general: CMV infection plus the matching HLA type was flagged by public TCR beta signatures.

Study-wide findings and caveats: In two of eight donors, the top clonotype was HLA-C-restricted CMV-specific.

This clonotype was found a few times. As yet, its antigen is unknown. Germline V CDR1 and CDR2: SGHTA, FQGTGA. The length of the CDR3 is 14 residues. Trimming shortened V by 5 bases and J by 1 base, and 11 bases separated the two germline ends. TCRdb reanalysed the reads using MiXCR and keeps one entry per CDR3 protein. This sample has 200,000 or so distinct CDR3 sequences; 28% occur once, and the top ten carry approximately 31%. V is TRBV7-3 and J is TRBJ1-1; no clear D. Material: PBMCs. This TCR came from a human donor in good health (CMV status not recorded). Some clones in this sample may be carry-over from other donors' samples. The chain's CDR3 is CASSRREANTEAFF. CDR3 in DNA: TGTGCCAGCAGCCGCCGAGAGGCGAACACTGAAGCTTTCTTT.